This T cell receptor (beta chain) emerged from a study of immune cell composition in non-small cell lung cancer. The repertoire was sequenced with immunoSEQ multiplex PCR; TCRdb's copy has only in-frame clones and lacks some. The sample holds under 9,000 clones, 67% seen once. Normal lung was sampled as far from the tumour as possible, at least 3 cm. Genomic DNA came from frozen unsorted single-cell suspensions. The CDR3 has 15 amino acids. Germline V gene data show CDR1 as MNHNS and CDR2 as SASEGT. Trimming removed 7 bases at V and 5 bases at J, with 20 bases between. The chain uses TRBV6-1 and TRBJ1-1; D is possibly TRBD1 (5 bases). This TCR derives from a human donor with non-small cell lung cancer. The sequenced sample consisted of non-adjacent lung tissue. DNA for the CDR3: TGTGCCAGCACCCTGGGGGGGAAGGGCGGAACTGAAGCTTTCTTT. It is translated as CASTLGGKGGTEAFF.